This TCR beta chain was captured in a study of regulatory T cells in long-lasting Graves disease. Time point specified: newly diagnosed GD, antithyroid drugs for less than 3 months. PBMC RNA served as the TCR library source. A roughly 8.6-milliliter sample of peripheral blood was drawn into EDTA tubes. This clonotype was counted ten times or more. Relying on iRepertoire HTBI primers and Arm-PCR of CDR3 regions, the team built TCR beta libraries. TCRdb passed the multiplex PCR reads through MiXCR, listing each CDR3 protein once. This sample yields around 500,000 distinct CDR3 sequences, of which roughly 14% are seen a single time; approximately 9.3% belongs to the top ten. CDR3 length: 16 amino acids. The germline gives CDR1 WSHSY, CDR2 SAAADI. V lost 1 base and J lost 4; bases outside the gene matches: 8. A further study also used this sample, focusing on T cells in Graves' hyperthyroidism and ophthalmopathy. From that report: Subjects aged 18 to 65 presented with newly diagnosed hyperthyroidism of less than 2 months' duration. HTBI primers drove first-round RT-PCR of the TCR CDR3. Model-based prediction identified ophthalmopathy a median roughly six months prior to its onset.

This receptor was obtained from a man aged 30 to 39 with Graves disease. This sample comprised peripheral blood mononuclear cells (PBMCs), obtained at new diagnosis, from a patient treated with antithyroid drugs. This chain uses TRBV10-2 with TRBJ2-5, with TRBD1 matching 8 bases. As DNA, the CDR3 is TGCGCCAGCAGTGAGTTCCGACAGGGGAGAGGAGAGACCCAGTACTTC. It yields the protein CASSEFRQGRGETQYF.